This TCR beta chain was obtained from a study of blood T cell repertoires in COVID-19. Generated by immunoSEQ multiplex PCR, the TCRdb table keeps only in-frame clones and is missing some. The table includes under 200,000 clones, roughly 85% detected once. After removal of 3 bases from V and 1 base from J, the junction contained 3 bases not matched to a gene. The CDR3 contains 15 residues. The germline V gene has CDR1 SGHTA and CDR2 FQGNSA. Regarding this clone: This same CDR3 is encoded by further DNA sequences in the sample.

This clonotype was obtained from a man aged 40-49 years with acute or convalescent COVID-19. Sequenced material: peripheral blood. The rearrangement links TRBV7-2 to TRBJ1-1; 9 bases line up with TRBD1. CDR3 region: CASSLTGGTNTEAFF. In DNA form, the CDR3 reads TGTGCCAGCAGCTTGACAGGGGGGACGAACACTGAAGCTTTCTTT.